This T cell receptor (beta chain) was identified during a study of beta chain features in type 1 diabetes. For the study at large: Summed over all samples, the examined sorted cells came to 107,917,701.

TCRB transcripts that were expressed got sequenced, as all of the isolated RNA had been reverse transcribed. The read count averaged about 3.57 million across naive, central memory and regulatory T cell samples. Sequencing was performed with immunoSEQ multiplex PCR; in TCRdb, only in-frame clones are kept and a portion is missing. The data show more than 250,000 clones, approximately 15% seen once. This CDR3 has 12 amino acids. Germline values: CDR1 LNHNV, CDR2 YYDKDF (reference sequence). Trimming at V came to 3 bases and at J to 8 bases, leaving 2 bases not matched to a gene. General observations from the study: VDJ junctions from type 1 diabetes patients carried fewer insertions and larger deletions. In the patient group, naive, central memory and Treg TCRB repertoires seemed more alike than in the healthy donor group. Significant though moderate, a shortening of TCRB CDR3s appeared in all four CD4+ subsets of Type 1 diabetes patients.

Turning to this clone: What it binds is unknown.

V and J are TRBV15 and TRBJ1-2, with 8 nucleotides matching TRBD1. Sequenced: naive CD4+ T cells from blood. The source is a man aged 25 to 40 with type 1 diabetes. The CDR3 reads CATSRDREGYTF. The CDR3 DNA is TGTGCCACCAGCAGGGACAGGGAAGGCTACACCTTC. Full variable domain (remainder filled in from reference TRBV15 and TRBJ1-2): DAMVIQNPRYQVTQFGKPVTLSCSQTLNHNVMYWYQQKSSQAPKLLFHYYDKDFNNEADTPDNFQSRRPNTSFCFLDIRSPGLGDTAMYLCATSRDREGYTFGSGTRLTVV.